This record covers a single T cell receptor (beta chain). The antigen remains unidentified. The record originates from a study of T cells after yellow fever vaccination. Whole-study results and caveats: Reappearance after the booster was observed for most primary-vaccination clones (roughly 97% CD4, just over 85% CD8). Of the clonotypes, a small share occurred in both CD4 and CD8 compartments.

Per germline, CDR1 SGDLS and CDR2 YYNGEE. This CDR3 is 15 amino acids long. V was pared by 0 bases and J by 1 base, with 8 bases between. TCR cDNA was made by 5'RACE template switching, adding a universal primer site and UMIs. TCRdb recomputed calls from the 5' RACE reads with MiXCR, one row per CDR3 protein. Here the sample spans around 530,000 distinct CDR3 sequences, around a sixth being singletons. The sample in question was PBMCs, obtained about 5 days after the first yellow fever vaccination. The chain has TRBV9 and TRBJ2-1; no reliable D call. The sequence derives from a man aged 18 to 35 who received the YFV17D yellow fever vaccine. The CDR3 DNA reads TGTGCCAGCAGCGTAGGCGGAGCATCCTACAATGAGCAGTTCTTC. It codes for CASSVGGASYNEQFF.